This TCR beta chain derives from a study of T cell responses to AZD1222 COVID-19 vaccine. TCRdb's copy holds only in-frame clones and misses some; the assay was immunoSEQ multiplex PCR. The sample yields some 140,000 clones, under 95% seen once. General study results and limits: The study reported that nearly half of spike-specific TCRs target unmutated variant regions. The donor cohort was predominantly white British with a female majority, and clonal diversity may have been underestimated. Seropositive status at baseline applied to only 5 to 7 AZD1222 recipients. Spike-specific TCR depth and breadth grew after two AZD1222 doses.

With 5 bases removed from V and 0 bases from J, the gap between germline ends came to 16 bases. Germline CDR1 MNHEY, CDR2 SVGEGT. The CDR3 is 16 amino acids. As regards this clone: What it binds is not known.

Source: peripheral blood, taken on day 0 of AZD1222 vaccination. The TCR comes from an adult in good health. This chain joins TRBV6-2 or TRBV6-3 and TRBJ1-1; D gene uncertain. CDR3 residues: CASSLGLTILNTEAFF. CDR3 sequence (DNA): TGTGCCAGCAGTCTCGGACTGACGATATTGAACACTGAAGCTTTCTTT.